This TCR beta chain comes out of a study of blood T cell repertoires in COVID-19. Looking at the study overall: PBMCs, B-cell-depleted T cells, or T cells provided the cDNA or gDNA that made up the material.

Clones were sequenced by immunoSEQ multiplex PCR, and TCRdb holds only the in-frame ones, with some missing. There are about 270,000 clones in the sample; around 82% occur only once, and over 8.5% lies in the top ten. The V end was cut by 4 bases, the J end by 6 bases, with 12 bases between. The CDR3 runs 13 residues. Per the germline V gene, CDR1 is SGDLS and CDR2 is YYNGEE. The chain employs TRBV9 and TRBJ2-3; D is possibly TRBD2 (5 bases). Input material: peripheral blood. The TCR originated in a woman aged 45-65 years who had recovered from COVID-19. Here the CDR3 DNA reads TGTGCCAGCAGCCCGGGGAGTAGCGATACGCAGTATTTT. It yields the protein CASSPGSSDTQYF.